What follows are 6 T cell receptor beta chains derived from one specimen sequenced in a study of CD8 T cells in Susac syndrome. A quantity of roughly 0.5 to 1 ug RNA underwent reverse transcription using random hexamers. TCRdb re-called the immunoSEQ multiplex PCR reads with MiXCR, one entry per CDR3 protein. The data hold 70,000 to 100,000 distinct CDR3 sequences, with 96% observed a single time. Sequenced: CD8+ T cells from PBMCs. The receptors derive from a human donor with Susac syndrome.

This clonotype came up once. The V and J genes are TRBV20-1 and TRBJ2-5, with 14 bases lining up with TRBD2. The CDR3 covers 18 residues. Germline assignment: CDR1 DFQATT and CDR2 SNEGSKA (reference sequence). Unmatched junction bases numbered 13, after V lost 6 bases and J lost 1 base. CDR3 sequence (DNA): TGCAGTGCACCTGGGACTAGCGGGGGCCTGAGAAGCCAAGAGACCCAGTACTTC. The encoded protein is CSAPGTSGGLRSQETQYF.

The J gene is TRBJ2-1, the V gene TRBV28, with TRBD2 matching over 7 bases. Germline V gene lookup returns CDR1 MDHEN and CDR2 SYDVKM. CDR3 length equals 16 residues. Trimming took 8 bases from V and 8 from J; bases not matched to a gene: 18. For the CDR3, the DNA is TGTGCCAGCCTCTCCAGCGGGGCAGGGAAGAGGGATGAGCAGTTCTTC. Protein sequence: CASLSSGAGKRDEQFF.

The V call is TRBV7-2, the J call TRBJ1-1; D is uncertain. Trimming removed 1 base from V and 1 base from J, with 10 bases in between. The V gene's germline CDR1 is SGHTA and CDR2 FQGNSA. This CDR3 has 15 amino acids. CDR3 nucleotide sequence: TGTGCCAGCAGCTTAGTCCGAACAGCGAACACTGAAGCTTTCTTT. Encoded protein: CASSLVRTANTEAFF.

The chain recombines TRBV5-1 with TRBJ1-2; tentative D call: TRBD1 (5 bases). Deletions cut 3 bases from V and 4 bases from J, with 16 bases between. The CDR3 length is 15 residues. Per the germline V gene, CDR1 is SGHRS and CDR2 is YFSETQ. For the CDR3, the DNA is TGCGCCAGCAGCTCGGGGCATTATGAGAGCTATGGCTACACCTTC. As protein: CASSSGHYESYGYTF.

The rearrangement uses TRBV9 and TRBJ1-1; no firm D call. V was pared by 0 bases and J by 1 base, with 10 bases between. The germline CDR1 and CDR2 sequences are SGDLS and YYNGEE. CDR3 size: 15 residues. The CDR3 protein is CASSVDSGANTEAFF. DNA for the CDR3: TGTGCCAGCAGCGTAGATTCAGGAGCGAACACTGAAGCTTTCTTT.

This clonotype was seen once. V gene TRBV5-4 combines with J gene TRBJ2-1, with TRBD2 matching over 7 bases. The CDR3 spans 13 residues. Germline values: CDR1 SGHNT, CDR2 YYREEE (reference sequence). V gave up 4 bases and J gave up 6 bases; unmatched junction bases: 4. The CDR3 region is CASSLAEGNEQFF. The CDR3 DNA follows: TGTGCCAGCAGCCTAGCGGAAGGCAATGAGCAGTTCTTC.